Listed below are T cell receptor beta chains from one sample, sequenced in a study of blood T cell repertoires in COVID-19. Sequenced by immunoSEQ multiplex PCR; TCRdb stores in-frame clones only, minus some. The table has 150,000 to 200,000 clones, roughly four fifths seen once. The sequencing input was peripheral blood. These receptors came from a woman in her thirties with acute or convalescent COVID-19. Both conserved end residues are part of each CDR3. D genes are given only for firm matches. Clone size, where shown, is once, few, many, or a class for clones that have expanded.

V gene	clone size	J gene	CDR3 length	D gene	CDR3 protein	CDR3 DNA
TRBV4-3	-	TRBJ2-2	14	-	CASSQEIRTGELFF	TGCGCCAGCAGCCAAGAGATACGGACCGGGGAGCTGTTTTTT
TRBV2	-	TRBJ2-7	14	TRBD1	CASSELWTGRSQYF	TGTGCCAGCAGTGAACTATGGACAGGGAGAAGCCAGTACTTC
TRBV7-9	-	TRBJ1-2	14	-	CASSFDRRMAGYTF	TGTGCCAGCAGCTTCGACAGGCGGATGGCTGGCTACACCTTC
TRBV7-8	-	TRBJ2-2	16	TRBD2	CASSPTTSGLTGELFF	TGTGCCAGCAGCCCAACGACTAGCGGCCTCACCGGGGAGCTGTTTTTT
TRBV7-9	-	TRBJ1-1	12	-	CASSLEYSSPFF	TGTGCCAGCAGCTTAGAGTACAGCTCTCCTTTCTTT
TRBV11-2	-	TRBJ1-2	13	-	CASSQDSNYGYTF	TGTGCCAGCAGCCAGGACAGCAACTATGGCTACACCTTC
TRBV7-2	-	TRBJ2-7	13	-	CASSLGGKYEQYF	TGTGCCAGCAGCTTAGGCGGGAAGTACGAGCAGTACTTC
TRBV5-1	few	TRBJ1-1	13	-	CASSLTGNTEAFF	TGCGCCAGCAGCCTGACAGGGAACACTGAAGCTTTCTTT
TRBV4-2	-	TRBJ1-1	16	-	CASSQDIRSGQLEAFF	TGTGCCAGCAGCCAAGATATCCGGTCAGGACAGTTAGAAGCTTTCTTT
TRBV9	-	TRBJ2-3	16	TRBD2	CASSVVGRGGSDTQYF	TGTGCCAGCAGCGTAGTAGGGCGGGGGGGATCAGATACGCAGTATTTT
TRBV7-8	-	TRBJ1-1	14	TRBD1	CASSDREGNTEAFF	TGTGCCAGCAGTGACAGGGAAGGAAACACTGAAGCTTTCTTT
TRBV12-3/TRBV12-4	-	TRBJ2-4	12	TRBD2	CASSLRLAGQQF	TGTGCCAGCAGTTTACGACTAGCGGGCCAACAATTC
TRBV6-6	-	TRBJ2-1	14	TRBD2	CASSYTLAGSEQFF	TGTGCCAGCAGTTACACCCTAGCGGGATCGGAGCAGTTCTTC
TRBV2	-	TRBJ2-2	14	-	CASTARGNTGELFF	TGTGCCAGCACCGCGCGGGGGAACACCGGGGAGCTGTTTTTT
TRBV4-2	-	TRBJ2-1	17	TRBD2	CASSQGRWTSGGNEQFF	TGTGCCAGCAGCCAAGGACGGTGGACTAGCGGGGGAAATGAGCAGTTCTTC
TRBV11-2	-	TRBJ2-7	14	-	CASSGGQGLYEQYF	TGTGCCAGCAGCGGTGGTCAGGGGCTGTACGAGCAGTACTTC
TRBV14	few	TRBJ1-6	15	TRBD1	CASSYVTGGHSPLHF	TGTGCCAGCAGCTATGTGACAGGGGGCCATTCACCCCTCCACTTT